This TCR beta chain is from a study of shared clonotypes between healthy human individuals. The CDR3 is 15 amino acids. Looked up from germline, CDR1 is SGHRS and CDR2 is YFSETQ. To note about this clone: Its antigen is currently unknown.

There were only Caucasian adults among the donors, and all lived in Nashville, Tennessee. General observations from the study: When compared with the clonotypes that were shared by all four sorted-subset donors, the non-shared clonotypes turned out to have lower generation probabilities. The study found about 5% of naive CD4 clonotypes shared across a handful of donors. The sampled material consisted only of blood, and tissue repertoires are likely to differ.

Using immunoSEQ multiplex PCR, the repertoire was profiled, and TCRdb retains in-frame clones only, with some absent. The table includes fewer than 200,000 clones, over 80% detected once. The V call is TRBV5-1, the J call TRBJ2-5; TRBD2 matches at 10 bases. The end of the DNA is better explained by TRBJ2-7, so the J call may be wrong. Specimen: naive CD4+ T cells sorted from blood. Subset given: CD45RA+ positively selected. This clonotype originated in a woman in her thirties in good health. DNA of the CDR3: TGCGCCAGCAGCTTGGCCCTAGCGGGAGTACACGAGCAGTACTTC. It encodes CASSLALAGVHEQYF.